Given below is one T cell receptor (beta chain) in context. Its target is unknown. The method was immunoSEQ multiplex PCR; TCRdb's version includes in-frame clones alone and lacks a portion of them. The profile shows 70,000 or so clones, about 91% of them singletons. The data were obtained in a study of OX40 agonist ivuxolimab in advanced cancers. Study-level information: Patients were treated with ivuxolimab, an agonistic anti-OX40 (CD134) antibody. Three patients had partial responses: one hepatocellular carcinoma, two cutaneous melanoma. Study-level points and caveats: In the expanded peripheral T cells, antigen specificity was never determined. Averaging showed that CD8+ T cells had more expanded clones than CD4+ did.

CDR1 and CDR2 from the germline V gene are WNHNN and SYGVQD (reference sequence). V gave up 8 bases and J gave up 2 bases, with 18 bases separating them. This CDR3 contains 15 residues. The chain links TRBV10-1 to TRBJ2-5; possible D gene TRBD2, 6 bases. This specimen consisted of CD4+ or CD8+ T cells sorted from blood, obtained in a trial of the OX40 agonist ivuxolimab. This clonotype was obtained from an adult with an advanced solid tumor such as melanoma, head and neck, liver or kidney cancer. CDR3 sequence (DNA): TGCGCCAGCCCGAAGGGGCTAGCGACGCAAGAGACCCAGTACTTC. It codes for CASPKGLATQETQYF.